The 18 T cell receptor beta chains listed next were all sequenced from one sample in a study of blood T cell repertoires in COVID-19. TCRdb's copy holds only in-frame clones and misses some; the assay was immunoSEQ multiplex PCR. This table holds 250,000 to 400,000 clones, roughly 90% found once. The material sequenced was peripheral blood. These TCRs come from a young woman with COVID-19, enrolled during active disease.

J is TRBJ2-1 and V is TRBV2, with 11 bases aligning to TRBD2. The trim removed 7 bases at V and 7 bases at J, leaving 12 bases unmatched. Germline V gene sequence: CDR1 SNHLY, CDR2 FYNNEI. The CDR3 consists of 16 residues. This CDR3 reads CASTLLAGGGGNEQFF. The CDR3 DNA reads TGTGCCAGCACTCTTCTAGCGGGAGGTGGGGGGAATGAGCAGTTCTTC.

The table lists this clone with a few counts. The V gene is TRBV6-2 or TRBV6-3, the J gene TRBJ2-1; D possibly corresponds to TRBD2 (6 bases). V was shortened by 5 bases and J by 0 bases, with 17 bases between the two germline ends. Germline-derived CDR1 and CDR2 are MNHEY and SVGEGT. The CDR3 consists of 17 residues. In DNA, the CDR3 is TGTGCCAGCAGTAACGGACTATTCCCAAGCTCCTACAATGAGCAGTTCTTC. Translated: CASSNGLFPSSYNEQFF.

The V call is TRBV10-3, the J call TRBJ2-5; possible D gene TRBD2, 6 bases. From germline, CDR1 is ENHRY and CDR2 SYGVKD. Trimming took 6 bases from V and 4 from J, leaving 21 bases between them. This CDR3 region has 16 residues. In DNA, the CDR3 is TGTGCCATCAGCACCCCTAGACTAGGTGGGGCAGAGACCCAGTACTTC. It yields the protein CAISTPRLGGAETQYF.

The rearrangement joins TRBV29-1 to TRBJ2-3; 7 positions match TRBD1. The germline V gene encodes CDR1 SQVTM and CDR2 ANQGSEA. The V and J ends lost 5 bases and 1 base, in that order; junction bases with no gene match: 12. The CDR3 length is 16 residues. CDR3 amino acids: CSVPQPLDRGTDTQYF. The CDR3 coding sequence is TGCAGCGTTCCTCAACCACTAGACAGGGGCACAGATACGCAGTATTTT.

The chain is built from TRBV19 and TRBJ1-5; 8 nucleotides match TRBD1. Germline V gives CDR1 LNHDA, CDR2 SQIVND (reference sequence). The junction had 11 bases not matched to a gene; V was cut back by 10 bases and J by 3 bases. The CDR3 sequence is 15 residues long. Here the CDR3 reads CATLPGQAYNQPQHF. DNA for the CDR3: TGTGCCACACTCCCGGGACAGGCCTACAATCAGCCCCAGCATTTT.

The chain combines TRBV2 with TRBJ1-5, with D maybe TRBD1 (6 bases). Germline V gene data show CDR1 as SNHLY and CDR2 as FYNNEI. This CDR3 region has 15 residues. Trimming removed 4 bases at V and 0 bases at J, with 10 bases between. CDR3 amino acids: CASSVAGASNQPQHF. For the CDR3, the DNA is TGTGCCAGCAGTGTGGCAGGGGCTAGCAATCAGCCCCAGCATTTT.

The chain links TRBV27 to TRBJ2-1, with D possibly being TRBD1 (6 bases). There are 15 residues in the CDR3. Germline-derived CDR1 and CDR2 are MNHEY and SMNVEV (reference sequence). V was pared by 6 bases and J by 5 bases, with 17 bases between. The CDR3 here is CASSSLGRQDNEQFF. In nucleotides, the CDR3 is TGTGCCAGCAGCTCATTGGGCCGACAGGACAATGAGCAGTTCTTC.

This chain connects TRBV11-1 to TRBJ2-2, with D maybe TRBD2 (6 bases). Per the germline V gene, CDR1 is SGHAT and CDR2 is FQDESV (reference sequence). There are 16 residues in the CDR3. V was trimmed by 1 base and J by 7 bases, leaving 16 bases between them. The CDR3 reads CASSLVGGGVSGELFF. DNA of the CDR3: TGTGCCAGCAGCTTAGTAGGTGGAGGGGTCAGCGGGGAGCTGTTTTTT.

This chain links TRBV19 with TRBJ1-5; D is perhaps TRBD1 (6 bases). Germline V gene lookup returns CDR1 LNHDA and CDR2 SQIVND (reference sequence). The CDR3 loop spans 15 amino acids. V was cut by 5 bases and J by 7 bases, with 18 bases left in between. The CDR3 nucleotides read TGTGCCAGTAGTTTTGGGAAGGTAGGGGGACAGCCCCAGCATTTT. This translates into CASSFGKVGGQPQHF.

The chain links TRBV7-9 to TRBJ1-2; weak D call: TRBD1 (5 bases). Trimming took 5 bases from V and 3 from J, leaving 13 bases between them. CDR1 is SEHNR and CDR2 is FQNEAQ in the germline V gene (reference sequence). This CDR3 is built from 14 residues. As DNA, the CDR3 is TGTGCCAGCAGCCCACGGGGGGGTTACTATGGCTACACCTTC. This encodes CASSPRGGYYGYTF.

The J gene is TRBJ1-2, the V gene TRBV6-6; no clear D. Germline values: CDR1 MNHNY, CDR2 SVGAGI (reference sequence). V dropped 6 bases and J dropped 1 base, with 12 bases sitting between them. This CDR3 region has 14 residues. The CDR3 sequence is CASSLLGGNYGYTF. For the CDR3, the DNA is TGTGCCAGCAGCTTACTAGGCGGTAACTATGGCTACACCTTC.

This clone came up once. V gene TRBV15 combines with J gene TRBJ1-3; D is undetermined. CDR3 size: 16 residues. V was clipped by 0 bases and J by 0 bases, with 9 bases between them. Germline V gene sequence: CDR1 LNHNV, CDR2 YYDKDF (reference sequence). The chain's CDR3 is CATSRDPGNSGNTIYF. CDR3 coding DNA: TGTGCCACCAGCAGAGATCCGGGGAACTCTGGAAACACCATATATTTT.

CDR3 in amino acids: CASSPRVADTQYF. The CDR3 bases are TGTGCCAGCAGTCCGAGAGTCGCAGATACGCAGTATTTT. V gene TRBV3-1 (or the pseudogene TRBV3-2) combines with J gene TRBJ2-3; D is uncertain. V was pared by 6 bases and J by 4 bases, with 11 bases between. Germline values: CDR1 LGHDT, CDR2 YNNKEL (reference sequence). The CDR3 has 13 residues.

The chain is built from TRBV2 and TRBJ2-7; 14 positions agree with TRBD2. CDR1 is SNHLY, CDR2 FYNNEI, per germline. V trimming: 6 bases; J trimming: 1 base; junction bases outside the gene matches: 2. The CDR3 consists of 15 residues. DNA for the CDR3: TGTGCCAGCAGGGGGACTAGCGGGAGTTCCTACGAGCAGTACTTC. This sequence encodes CASRGTSGSSYEQYF.

The gene calls are TRBV19 and TRBJ1-1, with a weak D call TRBD1 (5 bases). Germline lookup yields CDR1 LNHDA and CDR2 SQIVND (reference sequence). The CDR3 has 15 amino acids. Between the trimmed V and J ends, which lost 2 bases and 0 bases, there was a span of 10 bases. DNA for the CDR3: TGTGCCAGTAGTATACGGGAGACAGTGAACACTGAAGCTTTCTTT. Translating gives CASSIRETVNTEAFF.

Comments on this clone: Other DNA sequences within the sample encode an identical CDR3. V usage is TRBV19 and J usage is TRBJ2-1; 7 bases match TRBD1. V lost 1 base and J lost 11; bases outside the gene matches: 5. Germline lookup yields CDR1 LNHDA and CDR2 SQIVND (reference sequence). This CDR3 is built from 13 residues. CDR3 in amino acids: CASSIGDRKKQFF. The CDR3 nucleotides read TGTGCCAGTAGTATAGGGGACAGAAAAAAGCAGTTCTTC.

This clone was counted a single time. The genes are TRBV18 and TRBJ2-5, with D unresolved. This CDR3 contains 16 residues. The germline V gene has CDR1 KGHSH and CDR2 LQKENI. The V end lost 1 base, the J end lost 2 bases, and 14 bases lay between the germline ends. Written as DNA, the CDR3 is TGTGCCAGCTCACCACTCCATCAGGCTATTCAAGAGACCCAGTACTTC. Its translation: CASSPLHQAIQETQYF.

The rearrangement links TRBV5-1 to TRBJ2-5; 11 positions agree with TRBD2. Germline trimming cut 3 bases from V and 0 bases from J; bases unmatched to any gene: 4. The CDR3 sequence is 16 residues long. The germline gives CDR1 SGHRS, CDR2 YFSETQ. CDR3 DNA: TGCGCCAGCAGCTATGGGACTAGCGGAAACCAAGAGACCCAGTACTTC. Its translation is CASSYGTSGNQETQYF.